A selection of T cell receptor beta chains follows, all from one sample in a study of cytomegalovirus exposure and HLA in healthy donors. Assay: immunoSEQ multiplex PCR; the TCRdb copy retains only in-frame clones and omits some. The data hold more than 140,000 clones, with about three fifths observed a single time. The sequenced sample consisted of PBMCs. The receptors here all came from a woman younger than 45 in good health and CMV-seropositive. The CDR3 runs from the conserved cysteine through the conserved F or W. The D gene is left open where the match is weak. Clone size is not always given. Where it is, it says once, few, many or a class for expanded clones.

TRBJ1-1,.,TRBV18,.,TGTGCCAGCTCATTGCAGAGGGGGACGAACACTGAAGCTTTCTTT,CASSLQRGTNTEAFF
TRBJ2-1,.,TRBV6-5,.,TGTGCCAGCAGTTACCCAGGGAAACGGGCAGTTGAGCAGTTCTTC,CASSYPGKRAVEQFF
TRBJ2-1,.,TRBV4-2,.,TGTGCCAGCAGCCAAGATTATTCGGGCGGGATCAATGAGCAGTTCTTC,CASSQDYSGGINEQFF
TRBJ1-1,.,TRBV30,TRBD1,TGTGCCTGGAGCGCAGGGGGCGCCGGCACTGAAGCTTTCTTT,CAWSAGGAGTEAFF
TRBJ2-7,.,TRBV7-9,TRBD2,TGTGCCAGCAGCTCCGGTCGAAGCGGGAGCTCCTACGAGCAGTACTTC,CASSSGRSGSSYEQYF
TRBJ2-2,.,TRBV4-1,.,TGCGCCAGCTCCCTGGGCATAGCGGACACCGGGGAGCTGTTTTTT,CASSLGIADTGELFF
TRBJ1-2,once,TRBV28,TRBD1,TGTGCCAGCAAGGGACAGTACTATGGCTACACCTTC,CASKGQYYGYTF
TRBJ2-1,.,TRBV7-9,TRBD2,TGTGCCAGCAGACAGGGACTAGCGGGGACCAGTGGCAATGAGCAGTTCTTC,CASRQGLAGTSGNEQFF
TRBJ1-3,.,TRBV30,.,TGTGCCTGGAGTAGGGACACCATATATTTT,CAWSRDTIYF
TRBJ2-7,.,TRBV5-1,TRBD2,TGCGCCAGCAGCACGGGACTAGCGAGAGCCGGCGAGCAGTACTTC,CASSTGLARAGEQYF
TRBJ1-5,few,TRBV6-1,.,TGTGCCAGCAGACTAAGGGGGAATCAGCCCCAGCATTTT,CASRLRGNQPQHF
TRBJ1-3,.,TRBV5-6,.,TGTGCCAGCAGCTTTTTTAGCTCTGGAAACACCATATATTTT,CASSFFSSGNTIYF
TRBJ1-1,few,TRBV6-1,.,TGTGCCAGCAGTGAACTTCTGAGGGTCTCTAACACTGAAGCTTTCTTT,CASSELLRVSNTEAFF
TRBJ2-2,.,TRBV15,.,TGTGCCACCAGCTCTCACCGGGGGGAGCTGTTTTTT,CATSSHRGELFF
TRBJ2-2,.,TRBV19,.,TGTGCCAGTATCACAGTTCCGAACACCGGGGAGCTGTTTTTT,CASITVPNTGELFF
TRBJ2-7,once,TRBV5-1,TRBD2,TGCGCCAGCAGCTTGGAACTAGCGGCCAACGAGCAGTACTTC,CASSLELAANEQYF
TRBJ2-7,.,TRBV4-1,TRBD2,TGCGCCAGCAGCCAAGCCCTACGGACTAGCGGGATCTACGAGCAGTACTTC,CASSQALRTSGIYEQYF
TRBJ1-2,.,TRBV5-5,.,TGTGCCAGCAGCTCCCCCGGGACTGCGTATGGCTACACCTTC,CASSSPGTAYGYTF
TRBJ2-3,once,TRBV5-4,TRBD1,TGTGCCAGCAGCTTGGTAAGGGGGACAGGCCCGGGACAGTATTTT,CASSLVRGTGPGQYF
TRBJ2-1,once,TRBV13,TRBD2,TGTGCCAGCAGGCAAGAAAGCGGGGGTAACGACAATGAGCAGTTCTTC,CASRQESGGNDNEQFF
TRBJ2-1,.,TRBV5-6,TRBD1,TGTGCCAGCACCCCGGGACAGATCTACAATGAGCAGTTCTTC,CASTPGQIYNEQFF
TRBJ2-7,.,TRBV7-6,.,TGTGCCAGCAGCTCAACCTACGAGCAGTACTTC,CASSSTYEQYF
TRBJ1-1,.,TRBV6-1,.,TGTGCCAGCAGTGAAGGGGGGGGGAACACTGAAGCTTTCTTT,CASSEGGGNTEAFF
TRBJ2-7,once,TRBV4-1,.,TGCGCCAGCAGCGACAGATTCTCCTACGAGCAGTACTTC,CASSDRFSYEQYF
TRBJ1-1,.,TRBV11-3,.,TGTGCCAGCAGGGGGTCCCCGGGGATTCCCACTGAAGCTTTCTTT,CASRGSPGIPTEAFF
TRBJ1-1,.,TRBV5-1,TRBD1,TGCGCCAGCAGCGGACAGGGGGAGCCTGAAGCTTTCTTT,CASSGQGEPEAFF
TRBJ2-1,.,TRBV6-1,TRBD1,TGTGCCAGCAGTGAAGCGCTAGGACAGGGACGTGGGTTCTTC,CASSEALGQGRGFF
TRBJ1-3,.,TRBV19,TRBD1,TGTGCCAGTAATAGTGGGACAGGGGGCTCTGGAAACACCATATATTTT,CASNSGTGGSGNTIYF
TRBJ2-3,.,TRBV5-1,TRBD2,TGCGCCAGCAGCTGGGGACTAGCGAGCACAGATACGCAGTATTTT,CASSWGLASTDTQYF
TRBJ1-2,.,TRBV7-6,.,TGTGCCAGCAGCCTTAAGACAAGAACCTTTTACTCTAACTATGGCTACACCTTC,CASSLKTRTFYSNYGYTF
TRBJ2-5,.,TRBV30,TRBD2,TGTGCCTGCCGACGGGGGGGGCAACCTCACTTC,CACRRGGQPHF
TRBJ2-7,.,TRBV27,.,TGTGCCAGCAGTTTGGGGTCGGGGATCCCCTACGAGCAGTACTTC,CASSLGSGIPYEQYF
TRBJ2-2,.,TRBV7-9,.,TGTGCCACCCCGTGGGGTAGGAGGACCGGGGAGCTGTTTTTT,CATPWGRRTGELFF
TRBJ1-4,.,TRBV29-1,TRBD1,TGCAGCGTTGAACAGGGGGCTAATGAAAAACTGTTTTTT,CSVEQGANEKLFF
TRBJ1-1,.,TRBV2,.,TGTGCCAGCAGGAATTCACAGGTTGGGAACACTGAAGCTTTCTTT,CASRNSQVGNTEAFF
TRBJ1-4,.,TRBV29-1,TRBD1,TGCAGCGTTGCCTATACAGGGGGCGGAACTGAAAAACTGTTTTTT,CSVAYTGGGTEKLFF
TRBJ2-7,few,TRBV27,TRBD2,TGTGCCAGCAGACAGAGACTAGCGGCGACCTACGAGCAGTACTTC,CASRQRLAATYEQYF
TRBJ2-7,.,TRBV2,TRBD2,TGTGCCAGCTCTGCCAGCGGGAGGGCCTACGAGCAGTACTTC,CASSASGRAYEQYF
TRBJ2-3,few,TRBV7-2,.,TGTGCCAGCAGCCCCCCCCCGGAGGCCTCTAGCACAGATACGCAGTATTTT,CASSPPPEASSTDTQYF
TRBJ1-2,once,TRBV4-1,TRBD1,TGCGCCAGCAGCCAAGGGAGAGGACAGGGGAACTATGGCTACACCTTC,CASSQGRGQGNYGYTF
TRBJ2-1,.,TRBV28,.,TGTGCCTCCACCTGGACAGGGAGGGATGAGCAGTTCTTC,CASTWTGRDEQFF
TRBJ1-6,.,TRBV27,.,TGTGCCAGCAGTTTAGGGAGCTCCTATAATTCACCCCTCCACTTT,CASSLGSSYNSPLHF
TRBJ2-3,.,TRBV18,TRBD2,TGTGCCAGCTCACCCGGGACTAGCGGGGCTCTCGATACGCAGTATTTT,CASSPGTSGALDTQYF
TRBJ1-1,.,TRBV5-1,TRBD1,TGCGCCAGCAGCCGTGATATAACCGGGACAGTGAACACTGAAGCTTTCTTT,CASSRDITGTVNTEAFF
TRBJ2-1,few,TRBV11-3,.,TGTGCCAGCAGCTCCCCCGGACAGCGAACAAATGAGCAGTTCTTC,CASSSPGQRTNEQFF
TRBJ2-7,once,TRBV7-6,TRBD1,TGTGCCAGCAGCTTAGTCGGGACAGGGATAGTGAACGAGCAGTACTTC,CASSLVGTGIVNEQYF
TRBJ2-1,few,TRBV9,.,TGTGCCAGCAGCCCTAGACCCGGCAATGAGCAGTTCTTC,CASSPRPGNEQFF
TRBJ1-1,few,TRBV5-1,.,TGCGCCAGCAGCTTGTACGGGGGTAGCACTGAAGCTTTCTTT,CASSLYGGSTEAFF
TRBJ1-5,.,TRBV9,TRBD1,TGTGCCAGCAGCCCCGACAGGGCTTTCGGGCCCCAGCATTTT,CASSPDRAFGPQHF
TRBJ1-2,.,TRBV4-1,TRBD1,TGCGCCAGCAGCCAAGGGTCAGGGGGACAGGGGGGCCGGGGCTACACCTTC,CASSQGSGGQGGRGYTF
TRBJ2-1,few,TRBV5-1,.,TGCGCCAGCAGCTTGGAACGGGAGATCTATGAGCAGTTCTTC,CASSLEREIYEQFF
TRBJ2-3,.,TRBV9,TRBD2,TGTGCCAGCAGCGTGGCGGGAGTACCCTGGGCGCAGTATTTT,CASSVAGVPWAQYF
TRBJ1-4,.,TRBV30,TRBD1,TGTGCCTGGAAAAGGGACAGTTATAATGAAAAACTGTTTTTT,CAWKRDSYNEKLFF